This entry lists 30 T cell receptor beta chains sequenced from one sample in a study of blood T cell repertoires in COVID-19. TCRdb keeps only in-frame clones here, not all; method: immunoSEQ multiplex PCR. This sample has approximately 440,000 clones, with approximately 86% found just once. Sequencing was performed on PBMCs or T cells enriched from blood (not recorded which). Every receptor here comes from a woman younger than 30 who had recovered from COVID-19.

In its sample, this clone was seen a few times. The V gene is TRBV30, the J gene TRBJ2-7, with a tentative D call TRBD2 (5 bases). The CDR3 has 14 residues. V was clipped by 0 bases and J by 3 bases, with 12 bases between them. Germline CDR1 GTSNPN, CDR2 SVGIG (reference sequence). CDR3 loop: CAWSVTGRGYEQYF. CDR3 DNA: TGTGCCTGGAGTGTAACGGGGAGAGGCTACGAGCAGTACTTC.

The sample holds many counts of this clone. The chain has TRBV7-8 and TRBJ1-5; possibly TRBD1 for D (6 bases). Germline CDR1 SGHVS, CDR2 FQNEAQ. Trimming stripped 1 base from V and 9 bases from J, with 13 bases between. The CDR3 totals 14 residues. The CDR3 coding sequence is TGTGCCAGCAGCTTAGAGGGGGAGGGGCGGCCCCAGCATTTT. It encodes CASSLEGEGRPQHF.

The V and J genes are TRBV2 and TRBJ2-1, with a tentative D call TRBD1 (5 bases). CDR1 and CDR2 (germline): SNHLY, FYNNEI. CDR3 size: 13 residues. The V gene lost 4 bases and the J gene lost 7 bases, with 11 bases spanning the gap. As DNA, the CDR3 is TGTGCCAGCAGTGTAGAGACAGAGAATGAGCAGTTCTTC. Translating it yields CASSVETENEQFF.

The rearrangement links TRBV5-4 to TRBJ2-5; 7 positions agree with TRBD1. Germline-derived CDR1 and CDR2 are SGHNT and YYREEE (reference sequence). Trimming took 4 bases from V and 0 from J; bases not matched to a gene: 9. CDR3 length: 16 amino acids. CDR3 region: CASSGPGQPYQETQYF. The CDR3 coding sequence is TGTGCCAGCAGCGGACCGGGACAGCCTTACCAAGAGACCCAGTACTTC.

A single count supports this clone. CDR3: CASSVEASTSGAFF. The DNA of the CDR3 is TGTGCCAGCAGCGTAGAGGCCAGTACCTCGGGAGCTTTCTTT. This chain joins TRBV9 and TRBJ1-1; D not certain. V lost 0 bases to trimming and J lost 10 bases, with 16 bases between them. Germline assignment: CDR1 SGDLS and CDR2 YYNGEE. The CDR3 extends over 14 amino acids.

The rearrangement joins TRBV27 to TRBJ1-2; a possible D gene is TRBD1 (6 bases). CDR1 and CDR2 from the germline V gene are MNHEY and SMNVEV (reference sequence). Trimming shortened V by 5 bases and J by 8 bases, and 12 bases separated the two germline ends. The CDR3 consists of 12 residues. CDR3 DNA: TGTGCCAGCAGTGGGGGGGCGGGGGGCTACACCTTC. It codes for CASSGGAGGYTF.

The CDR3, as DNA: TGTGCCAGCGCCTCGGAGCCCGGCGGGACCCAGTACTTC. It codes for CASASEPGGTQYF. The gene calls are TRBV7-2 and TRBJ2-5; unclear D gene. The V gene's germline CDR1 is SGHTA and CDR2 FQGNSA. With 8 bases removed from V and 7 bases from J, the gap between germline ends came to 17 bases. The CDR3 loop spans 13 amino acids.

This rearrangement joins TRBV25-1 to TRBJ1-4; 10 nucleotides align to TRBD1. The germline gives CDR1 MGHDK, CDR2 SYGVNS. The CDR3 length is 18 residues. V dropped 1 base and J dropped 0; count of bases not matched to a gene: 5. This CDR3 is CASSEWDRGPPTNEKLFF. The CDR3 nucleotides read TGTGCCAGCAGTGAATGGGACAGGGGTCCCCCAACTAATGAAAAACTGTTTTTT.

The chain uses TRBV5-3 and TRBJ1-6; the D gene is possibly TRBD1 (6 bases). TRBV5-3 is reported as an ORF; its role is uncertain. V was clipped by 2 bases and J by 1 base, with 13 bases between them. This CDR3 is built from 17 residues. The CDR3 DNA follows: TGTGCCAGAAGCTTCTACAGGGAAAGATCCTATAATTCACCCCTCCACTTT. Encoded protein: CARSFYRERSYNSPLHF.

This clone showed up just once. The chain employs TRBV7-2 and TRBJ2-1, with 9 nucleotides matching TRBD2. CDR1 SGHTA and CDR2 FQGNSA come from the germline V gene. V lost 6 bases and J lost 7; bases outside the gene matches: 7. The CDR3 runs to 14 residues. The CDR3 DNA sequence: TGTGCCAGCAGTTGGCGGGGGGGGTCGAATGAGCAGTTCTTC. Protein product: CASSWRGGSNEQFF.

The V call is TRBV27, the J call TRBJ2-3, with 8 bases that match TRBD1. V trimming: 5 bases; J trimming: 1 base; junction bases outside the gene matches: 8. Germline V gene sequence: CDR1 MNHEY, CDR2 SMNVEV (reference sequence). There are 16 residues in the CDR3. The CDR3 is CASSPRDRFRTDTQYF. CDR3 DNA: TGTGCCAGCAGTCCCCGGGACAGGTTCCGCACAGATACGCAGTATTTT.

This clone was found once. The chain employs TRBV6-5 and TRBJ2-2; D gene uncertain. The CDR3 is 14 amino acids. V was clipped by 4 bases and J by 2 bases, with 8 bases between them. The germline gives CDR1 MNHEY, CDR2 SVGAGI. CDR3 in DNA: TGTGCCAGCAGTTTTAGCCGTAACACCGGGGAGCTGTTTTTT. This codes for CASSFSRNTGELFF.

For the CDR3, the DNA is TGTGCCAGCTCACTGTTGGTAGGGGCGGGGGAAGCTTTCTTT. Its translation is CASSLLVGAGEAFF. The chain recombines TRBV18 with TRBJ1-1, with a possible D match to TRBD1 (5 bases). Germline CDR1 and CDR2: KGHSH and LQKENI. The length of the CDR3 is 14 residues. Trimming pared 4 bases from V and 8 bases from J, leaving 17 bases between.

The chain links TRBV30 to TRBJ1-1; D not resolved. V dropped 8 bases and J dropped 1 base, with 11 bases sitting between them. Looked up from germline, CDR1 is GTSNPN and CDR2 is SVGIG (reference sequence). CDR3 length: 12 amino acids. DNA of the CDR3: TGTGCCGCCTCCAGATGGAACACTGAAGCTTTCTTT. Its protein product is CAASRWNTEAFF. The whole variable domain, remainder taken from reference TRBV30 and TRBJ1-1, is SQTIHQWPATLVQPVGSPLSLECTVEGTSNPNLYWYRQAAGRGLQLLFYSVGIGQISSEVPQNLSASRPQDRQFILSSKKLLLSDSGFYLCAASRWNTEAFFGQGTRLTVV.

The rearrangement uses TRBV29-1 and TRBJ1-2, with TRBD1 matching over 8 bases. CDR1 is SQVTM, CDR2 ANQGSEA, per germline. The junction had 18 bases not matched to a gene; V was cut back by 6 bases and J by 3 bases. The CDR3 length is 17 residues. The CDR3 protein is CSVPGRGLDSSYYGYTF. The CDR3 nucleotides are TGCAGCGTCCCGGGCAGGGGGCTCGATTCGAGTTACTATGGCTACACCTTC.

The CDR3 DNA reads TGTGCCAGCAGCGACGTCGGGGGTGTCGATGAGCAGTTCTTC. This gives the protein CASSDVGGVDEQFF. The gene calls are TRBV28 and TRBJ2-1; possibly TRBD2 for D (6 bases). Germline CDR1 is MDHEN and CDR2 is SYDVKM. V lost 6 bases and J 8 bases, leaving 17 bases between the germline ends. CDR3 size: 14 residues.

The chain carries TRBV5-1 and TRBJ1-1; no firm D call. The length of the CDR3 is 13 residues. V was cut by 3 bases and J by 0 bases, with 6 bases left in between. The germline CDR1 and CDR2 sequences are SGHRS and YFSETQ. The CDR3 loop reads CASSSTMNTEAFF. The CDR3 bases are TGCGCCAGCAGCTCCACTATGAACACTGAAGCTTTCTTT.

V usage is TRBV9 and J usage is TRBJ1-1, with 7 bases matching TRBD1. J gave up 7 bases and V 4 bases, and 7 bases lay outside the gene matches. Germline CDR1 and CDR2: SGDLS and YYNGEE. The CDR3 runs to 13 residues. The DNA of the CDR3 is TGTGCCAGCAGCCGGATAACAGGGGTTGAAGCTTTCTTT. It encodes CASSRITGVEAFF.

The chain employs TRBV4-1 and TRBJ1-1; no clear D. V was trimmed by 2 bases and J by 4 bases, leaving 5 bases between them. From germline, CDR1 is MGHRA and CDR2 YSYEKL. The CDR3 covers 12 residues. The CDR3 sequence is CASSQQITEAFF. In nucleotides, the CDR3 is TGCGCCAGCAGCCAACAGATCACTGAAGCTTTCTTT.

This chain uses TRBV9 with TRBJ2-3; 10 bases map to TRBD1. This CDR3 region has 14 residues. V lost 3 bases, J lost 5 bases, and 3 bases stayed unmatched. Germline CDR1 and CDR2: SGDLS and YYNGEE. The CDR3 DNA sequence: TGTGCCAGCAGCGGGGGACAGGGGTTAGATACGCAGTATTTT. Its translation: CASSGGQGLDTQYF.

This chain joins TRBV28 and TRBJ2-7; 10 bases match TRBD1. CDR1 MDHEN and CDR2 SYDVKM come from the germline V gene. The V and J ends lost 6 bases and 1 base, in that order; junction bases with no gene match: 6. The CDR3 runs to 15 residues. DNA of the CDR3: TGTGCCAGCAGAGAGGGACAGGGGCTGTCCTACGAGCAGTACTTC. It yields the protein CASREGQGLSYEQYF.

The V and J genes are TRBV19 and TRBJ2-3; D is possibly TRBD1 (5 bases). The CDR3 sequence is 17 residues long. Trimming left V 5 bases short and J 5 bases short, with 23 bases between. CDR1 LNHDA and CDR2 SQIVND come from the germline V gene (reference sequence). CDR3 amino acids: CASSPFSGRSLIDTQYF. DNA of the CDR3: TGTGCCAGTAGTCCCTTCTCAGGGCGCTCGTTGATAGATACGCAGTATTTT.

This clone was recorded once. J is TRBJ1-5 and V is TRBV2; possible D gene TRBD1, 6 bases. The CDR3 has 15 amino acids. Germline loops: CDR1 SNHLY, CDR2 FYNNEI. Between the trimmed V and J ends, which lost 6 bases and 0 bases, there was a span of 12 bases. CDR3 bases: TGTGCCAGCAGGGAACGGACAGCTAGCAATCAGCCCCAGCATTTT. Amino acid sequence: CASRERTASNQPQHF.

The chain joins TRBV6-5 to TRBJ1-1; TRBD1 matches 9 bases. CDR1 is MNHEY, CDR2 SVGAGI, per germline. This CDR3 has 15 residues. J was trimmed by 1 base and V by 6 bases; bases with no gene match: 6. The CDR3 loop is CASSITGGWNTEAFF. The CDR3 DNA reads TGTGCCAGCAGCATAACAGGGGGCTGGAACACTGAAGCTTTCTTT.

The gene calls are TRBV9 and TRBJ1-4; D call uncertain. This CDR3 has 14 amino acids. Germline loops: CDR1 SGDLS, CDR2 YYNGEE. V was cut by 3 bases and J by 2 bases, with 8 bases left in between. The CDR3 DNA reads TGTGCCAGCAGCGGTGGGGAGACTAATGAAAAACTGTTTTTT. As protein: CASSGGETNEKLFF.

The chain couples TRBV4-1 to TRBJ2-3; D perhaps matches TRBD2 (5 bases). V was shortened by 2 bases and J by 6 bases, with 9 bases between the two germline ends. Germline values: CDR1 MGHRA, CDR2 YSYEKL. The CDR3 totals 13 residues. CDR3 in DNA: TGCGCCAGCAGCCAAACCCGAGGGGATACGCAGTATTTT. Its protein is CASSQTRGDTQYF.

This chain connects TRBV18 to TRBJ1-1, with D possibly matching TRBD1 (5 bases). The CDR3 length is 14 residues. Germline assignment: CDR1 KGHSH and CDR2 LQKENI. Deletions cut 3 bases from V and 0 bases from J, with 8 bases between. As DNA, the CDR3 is TGTGCCAGCTCACCCCCGACAGTGAACACTGAAGCTTTCTTT. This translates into CASSPPTVNTEAFF.

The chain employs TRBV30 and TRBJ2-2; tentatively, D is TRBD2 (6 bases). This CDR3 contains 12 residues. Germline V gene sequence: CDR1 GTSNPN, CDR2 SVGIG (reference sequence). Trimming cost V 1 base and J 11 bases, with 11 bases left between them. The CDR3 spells CAWSGTGDELFF. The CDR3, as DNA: TGTGCCTGGAGTGGGACGGGGGACGAGCTGTTTTTT.

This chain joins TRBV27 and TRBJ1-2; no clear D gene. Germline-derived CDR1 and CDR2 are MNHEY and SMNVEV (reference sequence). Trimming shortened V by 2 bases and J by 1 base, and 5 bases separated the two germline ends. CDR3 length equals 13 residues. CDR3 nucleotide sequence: TGTGCCAGCAGTTTACGAGTTAACTATGGCTACACCTTC. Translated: CASSLRVNYGYTF.

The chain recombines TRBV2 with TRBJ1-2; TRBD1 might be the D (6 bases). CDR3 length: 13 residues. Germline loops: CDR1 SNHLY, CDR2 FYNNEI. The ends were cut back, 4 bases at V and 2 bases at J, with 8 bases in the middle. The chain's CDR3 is CASSAGANYGYTF. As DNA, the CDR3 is TGTGCCAGCAGTGCAGGGGCCAACTATGGCTACACCTTC.